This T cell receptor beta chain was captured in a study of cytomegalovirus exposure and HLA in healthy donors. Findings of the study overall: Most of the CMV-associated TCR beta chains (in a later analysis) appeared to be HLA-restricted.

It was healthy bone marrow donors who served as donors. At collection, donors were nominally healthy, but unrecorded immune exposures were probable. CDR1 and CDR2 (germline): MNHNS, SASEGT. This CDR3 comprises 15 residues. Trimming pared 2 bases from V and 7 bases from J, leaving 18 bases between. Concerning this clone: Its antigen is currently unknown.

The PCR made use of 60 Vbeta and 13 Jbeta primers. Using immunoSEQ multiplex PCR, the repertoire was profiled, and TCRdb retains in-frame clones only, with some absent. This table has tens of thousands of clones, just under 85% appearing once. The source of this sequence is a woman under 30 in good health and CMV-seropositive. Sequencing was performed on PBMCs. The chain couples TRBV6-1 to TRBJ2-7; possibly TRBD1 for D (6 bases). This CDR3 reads CASSELGHPSGEQYF. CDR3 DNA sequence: TGTGCCAGCAGTGAATTGGGACATCCCTCGGGAGAGCAGTACTTC.